This T cell receptor (beta chain) was recorded in a study of vaccination and CD4 T cells after COVID-19. Study in general: Each post-COVID sample was drawn after diagnosis, and the median interval was roughly 100 days (range 35 to 161). The control cultures got either a CEFX pool, an HIV-1 Nef pool, or no peptide at all.

As for this clonotype: Its antigen is unknown.

CDR1 is MNHNS, CDR2 SASEGT, per germline. The V end was cut by 7 bases, the J end by 5 bases, with 9 bases between. CDR3 size: 11 residues. Cultured CD4+ T-cell DNA underwent Oncomine TCR Beta short-read sequencing. TCRdb recomputed calls from the PCR reads with MiXCR, one row per CDR3 protein. The sample yields around 8,600 distinct CDR3 sequences, approximately 50% seen once. Treatment in this sample: roughly 10-day PBMC culture with coronavirus spike peptide pools or control peptides (ViraFEST assay). First, ViraFEST expanded antigen-specific T cells with peptide pools, and next it sequenced the TCRs. Notes on the study in general: From a median of about 21 to 40, SARS-CoV-2-reactive clonotypes increased, though not significantly.

The genes are TRBV6-1 and TRBJ2-7; D perhaps matches TRBD1 (5 bases). Specimen: CD4+ T cells from blood, cultured in vitro. The TCR originated in a human donor who had recovered from COVID-19. CDR3 nucleotides: TGTGCCAGCACAGGGTTTCACGAGCAGTACTTC. Its translation is CASTGFHEQYF.